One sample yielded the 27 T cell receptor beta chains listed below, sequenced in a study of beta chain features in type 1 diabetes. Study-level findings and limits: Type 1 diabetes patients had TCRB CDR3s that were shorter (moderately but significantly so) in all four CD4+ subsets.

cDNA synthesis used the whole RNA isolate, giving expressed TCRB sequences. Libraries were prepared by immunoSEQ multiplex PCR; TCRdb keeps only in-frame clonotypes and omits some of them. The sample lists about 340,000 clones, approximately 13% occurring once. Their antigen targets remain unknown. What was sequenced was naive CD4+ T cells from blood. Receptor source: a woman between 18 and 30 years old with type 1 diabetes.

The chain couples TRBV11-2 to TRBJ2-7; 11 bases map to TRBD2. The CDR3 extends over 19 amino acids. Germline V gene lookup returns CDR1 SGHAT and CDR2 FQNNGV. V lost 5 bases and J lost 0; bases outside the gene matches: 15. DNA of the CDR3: TGTGCCAGCAGCGGGCGACTAGCGGGATCTGGTAGCTTCTCCTACGAGCAGTACTTC. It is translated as CASSGRLAGSGSFSYEQYF.

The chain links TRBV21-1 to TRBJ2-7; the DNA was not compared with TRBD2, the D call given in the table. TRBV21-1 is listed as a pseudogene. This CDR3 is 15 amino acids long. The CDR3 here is CASSKIAGGPYEQYV. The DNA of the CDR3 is TGTGCCAGCAGCAAAATAGCGGGAGGGCCATACGAGCAGTACGTC.

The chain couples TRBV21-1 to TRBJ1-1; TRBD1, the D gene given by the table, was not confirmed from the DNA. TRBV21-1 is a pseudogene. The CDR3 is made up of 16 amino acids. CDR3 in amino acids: CASSTQAGTKYTEAFF. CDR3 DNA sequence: TGTGCCAGCAGCACCCAAGCCGGGACAAAATACACTGAAGCTTTCTTT.

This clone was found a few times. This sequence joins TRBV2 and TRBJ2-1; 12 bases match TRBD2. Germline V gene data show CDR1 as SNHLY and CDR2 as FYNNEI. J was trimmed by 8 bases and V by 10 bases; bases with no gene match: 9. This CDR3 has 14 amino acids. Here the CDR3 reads CATTGLAGRDEQFF. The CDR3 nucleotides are TGTGCCACCACAGGACTAGCGGGACGGGATGAGCAGTTCTTC.

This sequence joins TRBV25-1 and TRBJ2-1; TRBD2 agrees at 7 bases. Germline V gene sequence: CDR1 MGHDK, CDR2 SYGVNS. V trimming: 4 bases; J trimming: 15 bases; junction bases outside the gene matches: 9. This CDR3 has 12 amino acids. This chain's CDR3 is CASSGSGPFMFF. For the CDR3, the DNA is TGTGCCAGCAGTGGTAGCGGGCCTTTTATGTTCTTC.

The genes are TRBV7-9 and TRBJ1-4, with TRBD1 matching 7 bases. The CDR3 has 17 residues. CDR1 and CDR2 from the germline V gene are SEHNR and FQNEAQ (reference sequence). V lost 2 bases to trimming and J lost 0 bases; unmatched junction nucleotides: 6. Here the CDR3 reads CASSLPGTAATNEKLFF. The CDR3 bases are TGTGCCAGCAGCTTACCTGGGACAGCTGCAACTAATGAAAAACTGTTTTTT.

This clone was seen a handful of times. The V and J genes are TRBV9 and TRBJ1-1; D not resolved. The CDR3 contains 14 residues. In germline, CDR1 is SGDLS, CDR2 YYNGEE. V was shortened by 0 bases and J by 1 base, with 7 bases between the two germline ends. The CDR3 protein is CASSVGAGNTEAFF. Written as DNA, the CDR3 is TGTGCCAGCAGCGTAGGGGCAGGGAACACTGAAGCTTTCTTT.

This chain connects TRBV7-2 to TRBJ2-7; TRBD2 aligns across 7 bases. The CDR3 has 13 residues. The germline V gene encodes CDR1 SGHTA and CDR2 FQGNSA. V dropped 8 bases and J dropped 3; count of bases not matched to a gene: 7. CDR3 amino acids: CASRNAGVYEQYF. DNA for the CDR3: TGTGCCAGCCGAAACGCGGGAGTCTACGAGCAGTACTTC. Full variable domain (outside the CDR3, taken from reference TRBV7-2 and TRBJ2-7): GAGVSQSPSNKVTEKGKDVELRCDPISGHTALYWYRQSLGQGLEFLIYFQGNSAPDKSGLPSDRFSAERTGGSVSTLTIQRTQQEDSAVYLCASRNAGVYEQYFGPGTRLTVT.

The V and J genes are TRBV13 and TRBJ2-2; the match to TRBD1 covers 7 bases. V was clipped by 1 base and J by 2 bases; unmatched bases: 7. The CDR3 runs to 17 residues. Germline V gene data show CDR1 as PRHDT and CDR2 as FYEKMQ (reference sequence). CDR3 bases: TGTGCCAGCAGCTTAGACGGGACAGAAGATAACACCGGGGAGCTGTTTTTT. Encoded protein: CASSLDGTEDNTGELFF.

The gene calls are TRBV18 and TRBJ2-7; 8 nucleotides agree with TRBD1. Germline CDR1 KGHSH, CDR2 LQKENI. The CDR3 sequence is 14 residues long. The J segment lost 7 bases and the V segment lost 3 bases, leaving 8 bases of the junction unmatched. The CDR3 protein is CASSPAGQAREQYF. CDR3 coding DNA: TGTGCCAGCTCACCTGCGGGACAGGCTAGGGAGCAGTACTTC.

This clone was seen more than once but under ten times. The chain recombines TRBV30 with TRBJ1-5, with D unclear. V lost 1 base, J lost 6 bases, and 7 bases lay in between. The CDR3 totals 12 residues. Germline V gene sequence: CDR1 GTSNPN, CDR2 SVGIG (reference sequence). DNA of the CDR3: TGTGCCTGGAGTGCCCCCTTTCAGCCCCAGCATTTT. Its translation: CAWSAPFQPQHF.

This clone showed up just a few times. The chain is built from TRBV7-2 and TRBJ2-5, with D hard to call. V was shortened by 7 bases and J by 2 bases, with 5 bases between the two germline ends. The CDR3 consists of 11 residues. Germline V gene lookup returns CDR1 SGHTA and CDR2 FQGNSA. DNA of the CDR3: TGTGCCAGCAATCTACAAGAGACCCAGTACTTC. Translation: CASNLQETQYF.

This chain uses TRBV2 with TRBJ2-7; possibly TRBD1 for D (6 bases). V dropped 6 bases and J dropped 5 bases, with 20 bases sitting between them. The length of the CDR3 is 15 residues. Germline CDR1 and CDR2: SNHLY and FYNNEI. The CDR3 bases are TGTGCCAGCAGGGAGTGGACAGTGGCGCGGAACGAGCAGTACTTC. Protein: CASREWTVARNEQYF.

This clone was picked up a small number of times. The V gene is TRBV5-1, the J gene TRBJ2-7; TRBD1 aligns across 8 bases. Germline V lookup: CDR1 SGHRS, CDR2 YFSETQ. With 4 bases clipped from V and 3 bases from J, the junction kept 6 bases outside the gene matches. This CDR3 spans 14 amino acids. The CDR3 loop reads CASSIDRGNYEQYF. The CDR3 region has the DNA TGCGCCAGCAGCATAGACAGGGGAAACTACGAGCAGTACTTC.

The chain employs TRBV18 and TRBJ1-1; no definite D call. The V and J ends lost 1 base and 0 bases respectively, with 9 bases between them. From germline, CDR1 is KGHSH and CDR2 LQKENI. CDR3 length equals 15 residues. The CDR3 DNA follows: TGTGCCAGCTCACCACAGCAAGAGATGAACACTGAAGCTTTCTTT. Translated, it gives CASSPQQEMNTEAFF.

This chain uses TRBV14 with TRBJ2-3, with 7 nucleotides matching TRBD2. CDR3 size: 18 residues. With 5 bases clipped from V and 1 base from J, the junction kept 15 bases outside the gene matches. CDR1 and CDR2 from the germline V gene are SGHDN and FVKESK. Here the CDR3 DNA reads TGTGCCAGCAGCGACGTCGGCTGGGGGGGGTACGGCACAGATACGCAGTATTTT. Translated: CASSDVGWGGYGTDTQYF.

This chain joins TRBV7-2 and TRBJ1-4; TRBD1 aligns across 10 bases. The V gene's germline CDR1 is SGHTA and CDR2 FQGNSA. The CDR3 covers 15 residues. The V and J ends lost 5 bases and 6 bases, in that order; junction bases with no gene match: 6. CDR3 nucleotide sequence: TGTGCCAGCAGCGCGACAGGGGGCGCTTATGAAAAACTGTTTTTT. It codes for CASSATGGAYEKLFF.

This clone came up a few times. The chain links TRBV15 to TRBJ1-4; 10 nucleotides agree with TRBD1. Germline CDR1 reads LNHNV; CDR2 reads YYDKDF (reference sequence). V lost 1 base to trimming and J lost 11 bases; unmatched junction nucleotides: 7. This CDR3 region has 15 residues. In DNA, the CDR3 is TGTGCCACCAGCAGAGGGGAACCGGGACAGGGGAAACTGTTTTTT. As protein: CATSRGEPGQGKLFF.

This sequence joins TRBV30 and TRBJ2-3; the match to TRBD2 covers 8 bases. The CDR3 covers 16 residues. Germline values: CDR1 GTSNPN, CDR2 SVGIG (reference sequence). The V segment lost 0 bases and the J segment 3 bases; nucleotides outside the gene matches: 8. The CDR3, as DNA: TGTGCCTGGAGTGTCCTCAGCGGGAGTTGGACAGATACGCAGTATTTT. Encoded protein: CAWSVLSGSWTDTQYF.

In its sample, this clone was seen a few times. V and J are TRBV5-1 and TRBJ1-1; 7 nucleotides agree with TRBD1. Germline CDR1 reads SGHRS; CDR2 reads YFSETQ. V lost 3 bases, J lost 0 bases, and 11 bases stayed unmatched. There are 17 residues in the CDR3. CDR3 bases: TGCGCCAGCAGCTACGGACAGGTCCAGTTCATGAACACTGAAGCTTTCTTT. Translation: CASSYGQVQFMNTEAFF.

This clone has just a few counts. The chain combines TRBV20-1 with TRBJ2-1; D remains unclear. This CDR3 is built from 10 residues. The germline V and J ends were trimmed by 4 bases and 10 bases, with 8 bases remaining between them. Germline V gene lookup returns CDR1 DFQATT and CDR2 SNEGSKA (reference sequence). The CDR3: CSATSREQFF. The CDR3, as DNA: TGCAGTGCTACCTCCAGGGAGCAGTTCTTC.

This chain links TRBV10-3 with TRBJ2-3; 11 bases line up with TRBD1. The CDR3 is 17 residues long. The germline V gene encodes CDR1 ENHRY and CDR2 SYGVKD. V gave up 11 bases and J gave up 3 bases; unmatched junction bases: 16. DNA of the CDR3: TGTGCCGCCTCCTACCGGGACAGGGGGGTTAGTACAGATACGCAGTATTTT. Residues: CAASYRDRGVSTDTQYF.

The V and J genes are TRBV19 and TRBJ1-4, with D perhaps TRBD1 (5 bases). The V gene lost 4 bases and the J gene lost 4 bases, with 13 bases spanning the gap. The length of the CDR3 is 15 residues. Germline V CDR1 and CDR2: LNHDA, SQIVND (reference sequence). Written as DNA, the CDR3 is TGTGCCAGTAGTACATTGACAGCCTATAATGAAAAACTGTTTTTT. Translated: CASSTLTAYNEKLFF.

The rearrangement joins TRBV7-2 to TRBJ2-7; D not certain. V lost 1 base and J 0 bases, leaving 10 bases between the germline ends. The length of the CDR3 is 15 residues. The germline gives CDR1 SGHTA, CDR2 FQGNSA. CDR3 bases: TGTGCCAGCAGCTTAGAACCTAGTCTCTCCTACGAGCAGTACTTC. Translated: CASSLEPSLSYEQYF.

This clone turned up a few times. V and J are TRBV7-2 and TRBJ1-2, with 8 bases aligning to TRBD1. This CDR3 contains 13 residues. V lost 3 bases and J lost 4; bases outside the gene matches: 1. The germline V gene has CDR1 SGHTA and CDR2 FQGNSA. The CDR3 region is CASSFGTGYGYTF. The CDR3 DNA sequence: TGTGCCAGCAGCTTCGGGACAGGCTATGGCTACACCTTC.

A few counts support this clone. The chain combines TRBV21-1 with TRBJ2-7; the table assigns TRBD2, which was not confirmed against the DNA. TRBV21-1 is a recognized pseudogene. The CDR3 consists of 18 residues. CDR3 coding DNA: TGTGCCAGCAGCAAATATTGCCAGCGGGATTATGGCTATTACGAGCAGTACTTC. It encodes CASSKYCQRDYGYYEQYF.

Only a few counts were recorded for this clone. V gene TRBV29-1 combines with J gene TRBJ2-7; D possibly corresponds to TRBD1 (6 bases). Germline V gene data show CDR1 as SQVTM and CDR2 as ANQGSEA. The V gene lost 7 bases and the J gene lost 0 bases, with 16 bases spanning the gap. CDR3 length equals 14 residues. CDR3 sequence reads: CSASGGWGSYEQYF. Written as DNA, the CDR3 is TGCAGCGCTTCTGGGGGCTGGGGCTCCTACGAGCAGTACTTC.